This T cell receptor beta chain is drawn from a study of blood T cell repertoires in COVID-19. For the study at large: Specimens from acute and convalescent COVID-19 originated in the United States, Italy and Spain. From T cells, B-cell-depleted T cells, or PBMCs came the material, which was cDNA or gDNA.

In the original analysis: Amplification from reference gene primers served as the basis for estimated nucleated cell counts. This table comes from immunoSEQ multiplex PCR, and its TCRdb copy is limited to in-frame clones, with some not included. Clonal size and the V and J genes are those of that table, whereas D and trimming came from the DNA. The table includes 70,000 or so clones, 83% detected once. Concerning this clone itself: Different DNA sequences within this sample yield the same CDR3.

This CDR3 comprises 13 residues. V gave up 0 bases and J gave up 6 bases, with 8 bases separating them. CDR1 and CDR2 from the germline V gene are GTSNPN and SVGIG (reference sequence). J is TRBJ2-2 and V is TRBV30, with D perhaps matching TRBD1 (6 bases). The TCR comes from a woman aged 60 to 75 with acute or convalescent COVID-19. The sequenced material came from peripheral blood. The CDR3 sequence is CAWSVGGSGELFF. The CDR3 DNA reads as TGTGCCTGGAGTGTAGGGGGATCCGGGGAGCTGTTTTTT.